A single sample gave rise to the 8 T cell receptor beta chains below, sequenced in a study of blood T cells in healthy people across ages. The second PCR ran about 6 to 12 cycles with a sample-barcoded 5' primer and J-beta primers. MiXCR was run by TCRdb on the 5' RACE reads, yielding one entry per CDR3 protein. Altogether about 580,000 distinct CDR3 sequences are present, 40% to 50% being singletons, with the ten largest covering approximately 23%. The sample comprised blood. All receptors derive from a man aged 80 or over in good health.

This chain uses TRBV9 with TRBJ2-1; D not certain. In germline, CDR1 is SGDLS, CDR2 YYNGEE. The CDR3 sequence is 16 residues long. V was cut by 0 bases and J by 7 bases, with 17 bases left in between. The CDR3 spells CASSVVSAVGVNEQFF. The CDR3 nucleotides are TGTGCCAGCAGCGTAGTATCGGCTGTCGGCGTGAATGAGCAGTTCTTC.

This clonotype occurred a few times. CDR3 nucleotide sequence: TGTGCCAGCAGCTTAGTGGCTAGCTCCACAGATACGCAGTATTTT. This translates into CASSLVASSTDTQYF. The rearrangement uses TRBV7-8 and TRBJ2-3; the D gene is possibly TRBD2 (5 bases). V dropped 1 base and J dropped 2 bases, with 10 bases sitting between them. The CDR3 loop spans 15 amino acids. The germline V gene has CDR1 SGHVS and CDR2 FQNEAQ.

The genes are TRBV21-1 and TRBJ2-1. TRBV21-1 is termed a pseudogene. The CDR3 sequence is 12 residues long. The CDR3 is CASSKRGSEQFF. The CDR3 bases are TGTGCCAGCAGCAAACGGGGAAGTGAGCAGTTCTTC.

Regarding this clonotype: A much larger clone differs by one base, so this may be a read error. The V gene is TRBV6-6, the J gene TRBJ1-2, with D possibly being TRBD1 (6 bases). Trimming stripped 10 bases from V and 7 bases from J, with 19 bases between. The length of the CDR3 is 13 residues. The V gene's germline CDR1 is MNHNY and CDR2 SVGAGI (reference sequence). CDR3 loop: CANRPQTGSGYTF. The CDR3 DNA sequence: TGTGCCAACAGACCGCAGACAGGCTCTGGCTACACCTTC.

This clonotype was seen a few times. V and J are TRBV7-2 and TRBJ2-6, with 10 bases fitting TRBD1. The CDR3 extends over 20 amino acids. Germline trimming cut 9 bases from V and 0 bases from J; bases unmatched to any gene: 17. Per the germline V gene, CDR1 is SGHTA and CDR2 is FQGNSA. Here the CDR3 DNA reads TGTGCCAGTCAGCTTAAATCATCCAGGACAGGGGGCTCTGGGGCCAACGTCCTGACTTTC. Amino acids: CASQLKSSRTGGSGANVLTF. The full variable domain, in which reference TRBV7-2 and TRBJ2-6 provide the parts outside the CDR3, is GAGVSQSPSNKVTEKGKDVELRCDPISGHTALYWYRQSLGQGLEFLIYFQGNSAPDKSGLPSDRFSAERTGGSVSTLTIQRTQQEDSAVYLCASQLKSSRTGGSGANVLTFGAGSRLTVL.

This chain uses TRBV5-1 with TRBJ2-5; 7 positions agree with TRBD1. Germline CDR1 reads SGHRS; CDR2 reads YFSETQ. With 0 bases clipped from V and 2 bases from J, the junction kept 4 bases outside the gene matches. The CDR3 is 15 amino acids. The CDR3 nucleotides read TGCGCCAGCAGCTTGGACGGGACAGTACAAGAGACCCAGTACTTC. It specifies CASSLDGTVQETQYF. The full variable domain, with the rest looked up from reference TRBV5-1 and TRBJ2-5, is KAGVTQTPRYLIKTRGQQVTLSCSPISGHRSVSWYQQTPGQGLQFLFEYFSETQRNKGNFPGRFSGRQFSNSRSEMNVSTLELGDSALYLCASSLDGTVQETQYFGPGTRLLVL.

This clonotype was detected once. The rearrangement joins TRBV7-2 to TRBJ2-4, with TRBD2 identical over 8 bases. With 6 bases clipped from V and 0 bases from J, the junction kept 19 bases outside the gene matches. Germline-derived CDR1 and CDR2 are SGHTA and FQGNSA. The length of the CDR3 is 20 residues. Here the CDR3 DNA reads TGTGCCAGCAGTCAAGAGGGTCCAAGCGGGAGCCCCCTAGCCAAAAACATTCAGTACTTC. Translation: CASSQEGPSGSPLAKNIQYF.

The chain links TRBV29-1 to TRBJ2-1; 13 bases map to TRBD2. J gave up 7 bases and V 6 bases, and 12 bases lay outside the gene matches. Germline CDR1 is SQVTM and CDR2 is ANQGSEA. This CDR3 has 16 amino acids. The CDR3 DNA is TGCAGCGTGAGCGGGACTAGCGGGGAGGGGACGAATGAGCAGTTCTTC. Its translation is CSVSGTSGEGTNEQFF.